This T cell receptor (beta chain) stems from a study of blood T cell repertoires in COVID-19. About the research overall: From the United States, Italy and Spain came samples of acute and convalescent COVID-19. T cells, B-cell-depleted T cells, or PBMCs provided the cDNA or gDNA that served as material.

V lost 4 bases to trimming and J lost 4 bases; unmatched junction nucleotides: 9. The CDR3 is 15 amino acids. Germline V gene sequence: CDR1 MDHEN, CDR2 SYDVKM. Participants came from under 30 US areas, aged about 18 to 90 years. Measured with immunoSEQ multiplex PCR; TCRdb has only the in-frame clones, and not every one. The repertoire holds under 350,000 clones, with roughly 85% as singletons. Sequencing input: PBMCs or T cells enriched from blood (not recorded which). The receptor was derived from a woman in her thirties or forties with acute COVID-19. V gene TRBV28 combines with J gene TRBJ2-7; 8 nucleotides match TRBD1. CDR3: CASSSLGTGQYEQYF. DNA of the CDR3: TGTGCCAGCAGTTCCCTAGGGACAGGACAATACGAGCAGTACTTC.